What follows are 14 T cell receptor beta chains derived from one specimen sequenced in a study of CD8 T cells in Susac syndrome. Reverse transcription of roughly 0.5 to 1 ug RNA used random hexamers. Each CDR3 protein is one row after TCRdb ran MiXCR on the immunoSEQ multiplex PCR reads. The top ten hold around 0.11% of the sample, which has 250,000 to 350,000 distinct CDR3 sequences, 70% to 90% seen once. Sequencing was performed on CD8+ T cells from PBMCs. Every receptor here comes from a human donor with multiple sclerosis.

J is TRBJ1-6 and V is TRBV7-3; TRBD1 matches 7 bases. CDR3 length: 16 residues. Germline-derived CDR1 and CDR2 are SGHTA and FQGTGA. Trimming removed 2 bases from V and 6 bases from J; junction bases left unmatched: 7. CDR3 protein: CASSLQHRGPNSPLHF. The CDR3 DNA follows: TGTGCCAGCAGCTTACAACACAGGGGACCTAATTCACCCCTCCACTTT.

This clonotype has only a few counts. The V gene is TRBV7-9, the J gene TRBJ2-7, with TRBD2 matching over 7 bases. V lost 7 bases to trimming and J lost 6 bases; unmatched junction nucleotides: 9. Germline assignment: CDR1 SEHNR and CDR2 FQNEAQ (reference sequence). The CDR3 consists of 13 residues. As DNA, the CDR3 is TGTGCCAGCAATCCCGGGGGGACGGGCGAGCAGTACTTC. Protein: CASNPGGTGEQYF.

The count of this clonotype is one. The V and J genes are TRBV9 and TRBJ1-2, with no clear D. CDR3 length: 14 amino acids. V lost 0 bases and J lost 4, with 10 bases in between. Germline V CDR1 and CDR2: SGDLS, YYNGEE. The CDR3 coding sequence is TGTGCCAGCAGCGTAGGAGGTGATACCTATGGCTACACCTTC. Its protein product is CASSVGGDTYGYTF.

V and J are TRBV30 and TRBJ2-1; possibly TRBD2 for D (5 bases). The CDR3 is 15 residues long. V was cut by 2 bases and J by 7 bases, with 18 bases left in between. Germline CDR1 reads GTSNPN; CDR2 reads SVGIG (reference sequence). CDR3 sequence (DNA): TGTGCCTGGAGTCCCGATAGGACTGGCAAGAATGAGCAGTTCTTC. Its protein is CAWSPDRTGKNEQFF.

The rearrangement links TRBV4-2 to TRBJ2-1, with 9 positions matching TRBD2. The ends lost 1 base at V and 3 bases at J; junction bases unmatched: 1. The CDR3 spans 15 residues. Germline loops: CDR1 LGHNA, CDR2 YNFKEQ. The CDR3 is CASSQGREGYNEQFF. CDR3 DNA: TGTGCCAGCAGCCAAGGGCGGGAGGGCTACAATGAGCAGTTCTTC.

This clonotype was seen a single time. J is TRBJ2-7 and V is TRBV27; D possibly corresponds to TRBD1 (6 bases). Between the trimmed V and J ends, which lost 6 bases and 3 bases, there was a span of 12 bases. Germline CDR1 and CDR2: MNHEY and SMNVEV (reference sequence). The CDR3 consists of 13 residues. The chain's CDR3 is CASSTGFGYEQYF. The CDR3 nucleotides read TGTGCCAGCAGCACAGGGTTTGGCTACGAGCAGTACTTC.

This clonotype has a single count. The rearrangement links TRBV27 to TRBJ2-3; D gene uncertain. The ends were cut back, 3 bases at V and 8 bases at J, with 9 bases in the middle. Germline V lookup: CDR1 MNHEY, CDR2 SMNVEV (reference sequence). The length of the CDR3 is 12 residues. The CDR3, as DNA: TGTGCCAGCAGTTTTCCGTTGGGTACGCAGTATTTT. Its translation: CASSFPLGTQYF.

The J gene is TRBJ2-5, the V gene TRBV27; D is tentatively TRBD1 or TRBD2 (5 bases each). The ends were cut back, 5 bases at V and 5 bases at J, with 18 bases in the middle. The germline V gene encodes CDR1 MNHEY and CDR2 SMNVEV (reference sequence). The CDR3 sequence is 15 residues long. CDR3 protein: CASSPGDGSSETQYF. CDR3 DNA sequence: TGTGCCAGCAGTCCTGGGGACGGCTCGTCGGAGACCCAGTACTTC.

This clonotype was seen a handful of times. At one boundary the junction diverges from the germline segment, which might be a read error. The chain uses TRBV6-1 and TRBJ2-7; D is ambiguous. The CDR3 length is 12 residues. Germline V gives CDR1 MNHNS, CDR2 SASEGT. The CDR3 DNA reads as TGTGCCAGCAGTGACACCCGTCACGAGCAGTATTTC. The encoded protein is CASSDTRHEQYF.

This chain connects TRBV27 to TRBJ2-1; TRBD2 aligns across 14 bases. The germline CDR1 and CDR2 sequences are MNHEY and SMNVEV (reference sequence). V lost 7 bases to trimming and J lost 9 bases; unmatched junction nucleotides: 8. The CDR3 is made up of 15 amino acids. The CDR3 sequence: CASTPGTSGRGEQFF. Written as DNA, the CDR3 is TGTGCCAGCACCCCGGGGACTAGCGGGAGAGGTGAGCAGTTCTTC.

The sample holds a few counts of this clonotype. This chain connects TRBV19 to TRBJ2-7; D is perhaps TRBD2 (6 bases). V shed 5 bases and J shed 2 bases, with 10 bases lying between them. CDR3 length equals 13 residues. Germline CDR1 reads LNHDA; CDR2 reads SQIVND (reference sequence). The CDR3 region has the DNA TGTGCCAGTAGTTCCCGGGAGACCTACGAGCAGTACTTC. It yields the protein CASSSRETYEQYF.

V usage is TRBV15 and J usage is TRBJ2-7; no clear D gene. The CDR3 has 14 residues. Trimming cost V 0 bases and J 7 bases, with 13 bases left between them. The V gene's germline CDR1 is LNHNV and CDR2 YYDKDF (reference sequence). In nucleotides, the CDR3 is TGTGCCACCAGCAGAGAGTCTAATCCTCGGGAGCAGTACTTC. Its translation: CATSRESNPREQYF.

The sample holds one count of this clonotype. The chain carries TRBV20-1 and TRBJ2-7; 9 nucleotides line up with TRBD2. There are 14 residues in the CDR3. Unmatched junction bases numbered 4, after V lost 3 bases and J lost 1 base. CDR1 and CDR2 (germline): DFQATT, SNEGSKA (reference sequence). In DNA form, the CDR3 reads TGCAGTGCTAGGCCTAGCGGGAAATCCTACGAGCAGTACTTC. Protein product: CSARPSGKSYEQYF.

The J gene is TRBJ1-2, the V gene TRBV20-1, with 8 bases matching TRBD1. The CDR3 loop spans 17 amino acids. V trimming: 6 bases; J trimming: 0 bases; junction bases outside the gene matches: 15. Germline CDR1 DFQATT, CDR2 SNEGSKA (reference sequence). CDR3 amino acids: CSARHPKQGEANYGYTF. The CDR3 nucleotides read TGCAGTGCCCGCCATCCCAAACAGGGGGAAGCTAACTATGGCTACACCTTC.